Presented here are 20 T cell receptor beta chains from one specimen sequenced in a study of response to subunit inactivated influenza vaccine. TCRdb reanalysed the RT-PCR reads using MiXCR and keeps one entry per CDR3 protein. Of hundreds of thousands of distinct CDR3 sequences listed, over 20% are singletons. Specimen: PBMCs from blood, collected 21 months after vaccination. The source is a man aged 50 to 75 who received an inactivated influenza vaccine.

The chain is built from TRBV28 and TRBJ2-3; TRBD1 might be the D (5 bases). This CDR3 contains 12 residues. Germline lookup yields CDR1 MDHEN and CDR2 SYDVKM. Trimming shortened V by 6 bases and J by 2 bases, and 6 bases separated the two germline ends. CDR3: CASRTATDTQYF. The CDR3 nucleotides read TGTGCCAGCAGGACAGCCACAGATACGCAGTATTTT.

V usage is TRBV24-1 and J usage is TRBJ1-1; D possibly corresponds to TRBD1 (5 bases). The germline V and J ends were trimmed by 7 bases and 4 bases, with 12 bases remaining between them. Per the germline V gene, CDR1 is KGHDR and CDR2 is SFDVKD. The length of the CDR3 is 13 residues. DNA of the CDR3: TGTGCCACCAGGGGACCTAGGGGCACTGAAGCTTTCTTT. This sequence encodes CATRGPRGTEAFF.

This clonotype has at least ten counts. This chain's CDR3 is CASSSRPDDSPLHF. Written as DNA, the CDR3 is TGCGCCAGCAGCTCAAGACCAGACGATTCACCCCTCCACTTT. The chain combines TRBV5-1 with TRBJ1-6; no clear D gene. This CDR3 has 14 residues. Germline V lookup: CDR1 SGHRS, CDR2 YFSETQ. V shed 3 bases and J shed 8 bases, with 12 bases lying between them.

As to this clonotype: At one boundary the junction diverges from the germline segment, which might be a read error. The chain employs TRBV4-1 and TRBJ1-2; no firm D call. The CDR3 totals 15 residues. The V gene's germline CDR1 is MGHRA and CDR2 YSYEKL. CDR3 bases: TGCGTCAGCAGCCAAGAAGGCACCTTAAACTATGGCTACACCTTC. The encoded protein is CVSSQEGTLNYGYTF.

The V and J genes are TRBV7-2 and TRBJ1-1; D remains unclear. Looked up from germline, CDR1 is SGHTA and CDR2 is FQGNSA. Trimming left V 5 bases short and J 7 bases short, with 17 bases between. The CDR3 spans 14 residues. This CDR3 is CASSPGRGEGEAFF. The CDR3 nucleotides are TGTGCCAGCAGCCCAGGTCGGGGTGAAGGTGAAGCTTTCTTT.

About this clonotype itself: Because the CDR3 is missing its conserved closing phenylalanine or tryptophan, this is likely a read error. The chain links TRBV20-1 to TRBJ1-2; TRBD1 aligns across 9 bases. The CDR3 loop spans 13 amino acids. From germline, CDR1 is DFQATT and CDR2 SNEGSKA (reference sequence). The junction had 5 bases not matched to a gene; V was cut back by 6 bases and J by 3 bases. Here the CDR3 DNA reads TGCAGTGCAACCACAGGGGGCGACTATGGCTACACCTCC. This sequence encodes CSATTGGDYGYTS.

The chain combines TRBV20-1 with TRBJ1-2; 9 nucleotides match TRBD1. V shed 5 bases and J 6 bases; nucleotides not matched to a gene: 10. This CDR3 comprises 14 residues. CDR1 DFQATT and CDR2 SNEGSKA come from the germline V gene (reference sequence). CDR3: CSAQPPGQGDGYTF. The CDR3 bases are TGCAGTGCTCAACCCCCGGGACAGGGAGATGGCTACACCTTC.

This clonotype has at least ten counts. This rearrangement joins TRBV7-2 to TRBJ2-7, with 14 positions matching TRBD2. The CDR3 sequence is 15 residues long. Germline V gene data show CDR1 as SGHTA and CDR2 as FQGNSA. V shed 4 bases and J 4 bases; nucleotides not matched to a gene: 3. CDR3 loop: CASSWTSGGQYEQYF. CDR3 nucleotides: TGTGCCAGCAGCTGGACTAGCGGGGGGCAATACGAGCAGTACTTC. The complete variable domain, with remaining parts taken from reference TRBV7-2 and TRBJ2-7, reads GAGVSQSPSNKVTEKGKDVELRCDPISGHTALYWYRQSLGQGLEFLIYFQGNSAPDKSGLPSDRFSAERTGGSVSTLTIQRTQQEDSAVYLCASSWTSGGQYEQYFGPGTRLTVT.

The table lists this clonotype with many counts. The CDR3 spells CSARTVNTEAFF. The CDR3 bases are TGCAGTGCTAGGACGGTGAACACTGAAGCTTTCTTT. The chain is built from TRBV20-1 and TRBJ1-1; D is undetermined. The CDR3 has 12 residues. Germline V lookup: CDR1 DFQATT, CDR2 SNEGSKA (reference sequence). V lost 3 bases and J lost 0, with 5 bases in between.

Ten or more counts support this clonotype. The rearrangement uses TRBV29-1 and TRBJ2-6; no definite D call. CDR1 is SQVTM and CDR2 is ANQGSEA in the germline V gene. There are 18 residues in the CDR3. The V gene lost 2 bases and the J gene lost 0 bases, with 17 bases spanning the gap. CDR3 sequence reads: CSVELAGSPSSGANVLTF. CDR3 DNA sequence: TGCAGCGTTGAATTGGCCGGCAGCCCGAGCTCTGGGGCCAACGTCCTGACTTTC.

This chain uses TRBV20-1 with TRBJ2-7, with TRBD2 identical over 8 bases. The CDR3 is 15 residues long. Germline V gives CDR1 DFQATT, CDR2 SNEGSKA (reference sequence). J gave up 3 bases and V 2 bases, and 9 bases lay outside the gene matches. CDR3 region: CSARKGGAGVYEQYF. DNA of the CDR3: TGCAGTGCTAGAAAGGGCGGAGCGGGGGTCTACGAGCAGTACTTC.

This clonotype appeared a single time. V gene TRBV7-2 combines with J gene TRBJ2-7; D not resolved. This CDR3 spans 17 amino acids. Deletions cut 0 bases from V and 0 bases from J, with 15 bases between. CDR1 is SGHTA, CDR2 FQGNSA, per germline. In DNA, the CDR3 is TGTGCCAGCAGCTTAGCGACACGGGCGATGAGCTCCTACGAGCAGTACTTC. Translated: CASSLATRAMSSYEQYF.

In this sample, this clonotype turned up a few times. The genes are TRBV7-8 and TRBJ2-7, with TRBD1 identical over 7 bases. This CDR3 spans 13 amino acids. Per germline, CDR1 SGHVS and CDR2 FQNEAQ. V shed 7 bases and J 4 bases; nucleotides not matched to a gene: 7. In DNA, the CDR3 is TGTGCCAGCATGAGGGACAGTTGGTACGAGCAGTACTTC. Amino acid sequence: CASMRDSWYEQYF.

This chain links TRBV3-1 with TRBJ1-5; no clear D. The CDR3 has 15 amino acids. The germline V and J ends were trimmed by 0 bases and 2 bases, with 8 bases remaining between them. Germline loops: CDR1 LGHDT, CDR2 YNNKEL (reference sequence). The CDR3 bases are TGTGCCAGCAGCCAAGAAGGAAGTGGCAATCAGCCCCAGCATTTT. This codes for CASSQEGSGNQPQHF.

This clonotype was found many times. The chain joins TRBV19 to TRBJ1-2; 7 bases are shared with TRBD1. V shed 7 bases, J shed 4 bases, and the junction held 6 bases outside the gene matches. From germline, CDR1 is LNHDA and CDR2 SQIVND (reference sequence). This CDR3 spans 13 amino acids. DNA of the CDR3: TGTGCCAGTACTAGGACAGGAGTCTATGGCTACACCTTC. It codes for CASTRTGVYGYTF.

The chain joins TRBV29-1 to TRBJ2-5; the D gene is possibly TRBD1 (6 bases). The germline gives CDR1 SQVTM, CDR2 ANQGSEA. V lost 2 bases, J lost 5 bases, and 18 bases lay in between. The CDR3 totals 15 residues. This chain's CDR3 is CSVEPIQGFWETQYF. In DNA form, the CDR3 reads TGCAGCGTTGAACCCATACAGGGCTTCTGGGAGACCCAGTACTTC.

The V call is TRBV2, the J call TRBJ2-4; D possibly corresponds to TRBD2 (6 bases). The V gene's germline CDR1 is SNHLY and CDR2 FYNNEI. The CDR3 contains 13 residues. V was trimmed by 8 bases and J by 5 bases, leaving 13 bases between them. The CDR3 here is CASARTNENIQYF. CDR3 coding DNA: TGTGCCAGCGCTAGGACTAACGAAAACATTCAGTACTTC.

The V call is TRBV9, the J call TRBJ2-7, with TRBD1 identical over 10 bases. Trimming removed 0 bases from V and 3 bases from J; junction bases left unmatched: 6. Germline V CDR1 and CDR2: SGDLS, YYNGEE. The CDR3 loop spans 16 amino acids. The DNA for the CDR3 is TGTGCCAGCAGCGTAGTAGGGACAGGGGAAGACTACGAGCAGTACTTC. Amino acids: CASSVVGTGEDYEQYF.

The chain combines TRBV5-1 with TRBJ2-5; D gene ambiguous. This CDR3 contains 16 residues. The germline gives CDR1 SGHRS, CDR2 YFSETQ. V lost 0 bases to trimming and J lost 6 bases, with 18 bases between them. The CDR3 DNA reads as TGCGCCAGCAGCTTGGGGGGAAGGTTATCGTTGCAGACCCAGTACTTC. It yields the protein CASSLGGRLSLQTQYF.

This clonotype was detected only a few times. The chain combines TRBV11-2 with TRBJ2-3; D gene ambiguous. The CDR3 runs 16 residues. Germline lookup yields CDR1 SGHAT and CDR2 FQNNGV. V lost 4 bases to trimming and J lost 0 bases, with 14 bases between them. DNA for the CDR3: TGTGCCAGCAGCTCCGGGCACCGCCCTAGCACAGATACGCAGTATTTT. As protein: CASSSGHRPSTDTQYF.